This T cell receptor (beta chain) was retrieved from a study of T cell responses to AZD1222 COVID-19 vaccine. Study-level findings and limits: Just a handful of people given AZD1222 tested seropositive at baseline. The sample set comprised mostly white British donors with more females, and clonal diversity was possibly underestimated. Spike-specific TCR breadth rose after two AZD1222 doses, and depth rose as well.

CDR3 length equals 15 residues. V was cut by 4 bases and J by 8 bases, with 18 bases left in between. From germline, CDR1 is SNHLY and CDR2 FYNNEI. As concerns this clone: As yet, its antigen is unknown.

Method: immunoSEQ multiplex PCR; TCRdb's copy keeps in-frame clones and lacks some. The table lists approximately 200,000 clones, more than 85% of them singletons, with nearly 3.5% in the top ten. The receptor was derived from an adult who received the AZD1222 COVID-19 vaccine. V usage is TRBV2 and J usage is TRBJ1-5; D is perhaps TRBD1 (6 bases). Source: peripheral blood, taken 28 days after the second AZD1222 dose. Here the CDR3 DNA reads TGTGCCAGCAGTGGGGGGGGGCTCGATAGGAAGCCCCAGCATTTT. This translates into CASSGGGLDRKPQHF. The full variable domain, with the rest looked up from reference TRBV2 and TRBJ1-5, is EPEVTQTPSHQVTQMGQEVILRCVPISNHLYFYWYRQILGQKVEFLVSFYNNEISEKSEIFDDQFSVERPDGSNFTLKIRSTKLEDSAMYFCASSGGGLDRKPQHFGDGTRLSIL.